The entry that follows covers one TCR beta chain sequence. CDR1 is MRHNA, CDR2 SNTAGT, per germline. The germline V and J ends were trimmed by 4 bases and 7 bases, with 10 bases remaining between them. This CDR3 is 12 amino acids long. These data are taken from a study of T cell responses to AZD1222 COVID-19 vaccine. Repertoires were generated with immunoSEQ multiplex PCR, while TCRdb's copy carries only in-frame clones and drops some. The repertoire holds roughly 140,000 clones, with 80% to 90% as singletons. The chain recombines TRBV6-4 with TRBJ1-2; TRBD1 is a possible D gene (5 bases). The sequencing here drew on peripheral blood, taken on day 0 of AZD1222 vaccination. The sequence derives from an adult in good health. CDR3 residues: CASSAGKGGYTF. The CDR3 DNA follows: TGTGCCAGCAGTGCAGGGAAGGGTGGCTACACCTTC.